This T cell receptor beta chain was sequenced for a study of blood T cell repertoires in COVID-19. At the level of the study: Acute-phase and convalescent COVID-19 samples originated in the United States, Italy and Spain.

The CDR3 has 14 amino acids. Per germline, CDR1 SGHRS and CDR2 YFSETQ. The V gene end was trimmed by 4 bases and the J gene end by 6 bases; junction bases not matched to a gene: 7. Clones were read by immunoSEQ multiplex PCR, and TCRdb kept only the in-frame ones, dropping some. The sample has 180,000 or so clones, about four fifths seen once. The chain has TRBV5-1 and TRBJ2-1; 7 nucleotides align to TRBD1. The TCR comes from a woman aged 40 to 50 with COVID-19, enrolled during active disease. The specimen sequenced was peripheral blood. CDR3 sequence: CASSPDSGGNEQFF. CDR3 coding DNA: TGCGCCAGCAGCCCCGACTCAGGGGGCAATGAGCAGTTCTTC.